Listed below are T cell receptor beta chains from one sample, sequenced in a study of cytomegalovirus exposure and HLA in healthy donors. Sequencing used immunoSEQ multiplex PCR; TCRdb keeps in-frame clones, though not all of them. This repertoire shows some 130,000 clones, about 80% found once; its top ten account for roughly 4%. Sequencing was carried out using PBMCs. These receptors were obtained from a woman aged 35 to 49 in good health and CMV-seronegative. The CDR3 runs from the conserved cysteine through the conserved F or W. D genes are given only for firm matches. Size values are once, few and many counts, or a class for expanded clones, and some rows have none.

D gene	clone size	V gene	J gene	CDR3 DNA	CDR3 protein
-	-	TRBV6-6	TRBJ1-1	TGTGCCAGCCGACAGCTAGGAACTGAAGCTTTCTTT	CASRQLGTEAFF
TRBD2	-	TRBV7-6	TRBJ2-3	TGTGCCAGCAGCTTAGTCCAGCGGGGGAGCAGGGATACGCAGTATTTT	CASSLVQRGSRDTQYF
-	few	TRBV5-5	TRBJ2-3	TGTGCCAGCAGTGCGTTGTTAGGGGGCACAGATACGCAGTATTTT	CASSALLGGTDTQYF
-	few	TRBV6-5	TRBJ2-7	TGTGCCAGCAGTTACGAAACAGGAGCCTACGAGCAGTACTTC	CASSYETGAYEQYF
-	-	TRBV4-2	TRBJ2-2	TGTGCCAGCAAGAACAGGGCGGAGACCGGGGAGCTGTTTTTT	CASKNRAETGELFF
-	-	TRBV6-5	TRBJ1-1	TGTGCCAGCAGTTACGATGTGACCCAGGGCACTGAAGCTTTCTTT	CASSYDVTQGTEAFF
-	-	TRBV28	TRBJ2-2	TGTGCCAGCAGTCCCCCGGGGACCGGGGAGCTGTTTTTT	CASSPPGTGELFF
-	-	TRBV13	TRBJ1-1	TGTGCCAGCAGCTTAGGTCCGTCCACTGAAGCTTTCTTT	CASSLGPSTEAFF
TRBD1	-	TRBV29-1	TRBJ1-2	TGCAGCGTTTCCGACAGGGGGCGCAACTATGGCTACACCTTC	CSVSDRGRNYGYTF
-	-	TRBV4-3	TRBJ2-1	TGCGCCAGCAGCCTAACGGTGACTTACAATGAGCGGTTCTTC	CASSLTVTYNERFF
-	-	TRBV10-1	TRBJ1-5	TGCGCCAGCATACAGGGCCAATATAGCAATCAGCCCCAGCATTTT	CASIQGQYSNQPQHF
-	-	TRBV5-4	TRBJ1-1	TGTGCCAGCAGCTTGGATGAAGGACAGCTAATGAACACTGAAGCTTTCTTT	CASSLDEGQLMNTEAFF
-	-	TRBV5-5	TRBJ2-7	TGTGCCAGCAGCCCTGTGGGGCGGGACTCCTACGAGCAGTACTTC	CASSPVGRDSYEQYF
-	-	TRBV7-2	TRBJ1-1	TGTGCCAGCAGCGCAGAGGGAGGGACTGAAGCTTTCTTT	CASSAEGGTEAFF
TRBD2	-	TRBV13	TRBJ2-7	TGTGCCAGCAGCCCGAGGACTAGCGGGATTCCCTACGAGCAGTACTTC	CASSPRTSGIPYEQYF